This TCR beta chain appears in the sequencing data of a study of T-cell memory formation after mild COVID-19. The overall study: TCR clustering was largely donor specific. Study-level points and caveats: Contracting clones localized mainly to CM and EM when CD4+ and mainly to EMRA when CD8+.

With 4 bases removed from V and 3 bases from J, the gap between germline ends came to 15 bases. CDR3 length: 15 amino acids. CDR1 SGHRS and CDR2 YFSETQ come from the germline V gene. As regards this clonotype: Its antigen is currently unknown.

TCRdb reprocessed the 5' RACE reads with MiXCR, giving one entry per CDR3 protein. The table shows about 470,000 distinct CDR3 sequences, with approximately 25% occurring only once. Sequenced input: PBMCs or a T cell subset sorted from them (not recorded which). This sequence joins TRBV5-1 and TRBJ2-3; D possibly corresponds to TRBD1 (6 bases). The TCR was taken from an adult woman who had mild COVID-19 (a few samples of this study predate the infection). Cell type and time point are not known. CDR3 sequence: CASSPTGSSTDTQYF. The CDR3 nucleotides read TGCGCCAGCAGCCCAACAGGGAGTTCAACAGATACGCAGTATTTT.